This TCR beta chain was captured by sequencing in a study of cytomegalovirus exposure and HLA in healthy donors. Study-wide findings and caveats: Within an earlier analysis, most TCR beta V segments proved productive either about 87% or about 30% of the time.

Regarding this clone: Antigen: not known.

Vbeta (60) and Jbeta (13) primers were used in the PCR. TCRdb's copy holds only in-frame clones and misses some; the assay was immunoSEQ multiplex PCR. The sample lists 200,000 to 250,000 clones, approximately 81% occurring once. Germline V gene lookup returns CDR1 MNHEY and CDR2 SVGAGI. The CDR3 is 15 residues long. With 2 bases removed from V and 1 base from J, the gap between germline ends came to 6 bases. The chain combines TRBV6-5 with TRBJ2-6, with TRBD2 as a possible D gene (6 bases). The receptor's source is a human donor in good health. Sequencing was performed on PBMCs. CDR3 sequence: CASSYGGSGANVLTF. The CDR3 nucleotides read TGTGCCAGCAGTTACGGGGGGTCTGGGGCCAACGTCCTGACTTTC.